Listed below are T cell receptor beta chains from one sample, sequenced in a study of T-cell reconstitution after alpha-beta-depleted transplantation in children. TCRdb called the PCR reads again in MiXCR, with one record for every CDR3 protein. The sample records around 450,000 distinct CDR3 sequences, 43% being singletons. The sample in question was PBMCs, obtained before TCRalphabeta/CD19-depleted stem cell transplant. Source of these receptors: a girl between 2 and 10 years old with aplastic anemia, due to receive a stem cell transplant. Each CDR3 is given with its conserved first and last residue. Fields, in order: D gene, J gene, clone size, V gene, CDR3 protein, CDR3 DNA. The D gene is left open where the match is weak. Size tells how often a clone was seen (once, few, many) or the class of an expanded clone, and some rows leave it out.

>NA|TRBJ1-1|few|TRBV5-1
CASSFSMNTEAFF
TGCGCCAGCAGCTTTTCAATGAACACTGAAGCTTTCTTT
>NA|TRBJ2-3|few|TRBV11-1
CASSFADRDPPESDTQYF
TGTGCCAGCAGCTTCGCCGACCGGGATCCCCCCGAGTCAGATACGCAGTATTTT
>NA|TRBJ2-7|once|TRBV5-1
CASSTVERYEQYF
TGCGCCAGCAGCACCGTCGAGCGCTACGAGCAGTACTTC
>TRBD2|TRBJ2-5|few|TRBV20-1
CSATYPTRLASQETQYF
TGCAGTGCTACCTACCCCACAAGACTAGCGTCCCAAGAGACCCAGTACTTC
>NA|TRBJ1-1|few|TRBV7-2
CASSLAGHPREAFF
TGTGCCAGCAGCTTAGCGGGACATCCGAGGGAAGCTTTCTTT
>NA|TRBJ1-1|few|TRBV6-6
CASSPPQTEAFF
TGTGCCAGCAGTCCCCCCCAAACTGAAGCTTTCTTT
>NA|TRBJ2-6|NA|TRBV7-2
CASSVERSGANVLTF
TGTGCCAGCAGCGTAGAACGCTCTGGGGCCAACGTCCTGACTTTC
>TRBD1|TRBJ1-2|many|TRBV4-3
CASSQDLPTGGYGYTF
TGCGCCAGCAGCCAAGATCTACCGACAGGGGGCTATGGCTACACCTTC
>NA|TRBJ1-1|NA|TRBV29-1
CSVEVAGRHTEAFF
TGCAGCGTTGAGGTGGCAGGGAGGCACACTGAAGCTTTCTTT
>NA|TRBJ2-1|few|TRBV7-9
CASSLGKGPINEQFF
TGTGCCAGCAGCTTAGGTAAAGGCCCGATAAATGAGCAGTTCTTC
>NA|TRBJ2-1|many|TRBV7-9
CASSLATVNEQFF
TGTGCCAGCAGCTTAGCGACGGTAAATGAGCAGTTCTTC
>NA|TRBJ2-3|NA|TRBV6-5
CASSYSGLSRTQYF
TGTGCCAGCAGTTACTCAGGACTTTCGAGGACGCAGTATTTT
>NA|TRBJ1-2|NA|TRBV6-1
CASSDLGLYNYGYTF
TGTGCCAGCAGTGATTTAGGACTCTATAACTATGGCTACACCTTC
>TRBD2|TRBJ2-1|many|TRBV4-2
CASSQRGTGTSSNEQFF
TGTGCCAGCAGCCAAAGGGGGACCGGGACTAGCAGCAATGAGCAGTTCTTC
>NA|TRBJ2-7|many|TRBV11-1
CASSGPGERGRGIIGEQYF
TGTGCCAGCAGCGGACCGGGTGAGAGGGGGAGGGGGATTATCGGCGAGCAGTACTTC
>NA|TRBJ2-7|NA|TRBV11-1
CASSLDLVRDYEQYF
TGTGCCAGCAGCCTGGACCTCGTTAGGGACTACGAGCAGTACTTC
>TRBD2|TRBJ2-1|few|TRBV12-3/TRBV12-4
CASSPWTSGRAYNEQFF
TGTGCCAGCAGTCCCTGGACTAGCGGGAGGGCCTACAATGAGCAGTTCTTC
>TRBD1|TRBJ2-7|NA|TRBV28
CASRTPPGQGLF
TGTGCCAGCAGGACGCCTCCGGGACAGGGTTTATTC
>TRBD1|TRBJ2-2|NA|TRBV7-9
CASSPDRGLVGELFF
TGTGCCAGCAGCCCTGACAGGGGGCTGGTCGGGGAGCTGTTTTTT
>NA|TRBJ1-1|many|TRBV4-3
CASSHPGQGTEAFF
TGCGCCAGCAGCCACCCAGGGCAGGGCACTGAAGCTTTCTTT
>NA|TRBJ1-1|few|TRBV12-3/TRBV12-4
CASSSQGRLNTEAFF
TGTGCCAGCAGTTCACAGGGACGATTGAACACTGAAGCTTTCTTT
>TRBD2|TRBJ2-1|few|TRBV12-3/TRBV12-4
CASSSPGAGGYWNEQFF
TGTGCCAGCAGTTCCCCGGGGGCGGGAGGGTATTGGAATGAGCAGTTCTTC
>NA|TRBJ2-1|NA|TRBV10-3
CAISDGGSMDEQFF
TGTGCCATCAGTGACGGGGGAAGCATGGATGAGCAGTTCTTC
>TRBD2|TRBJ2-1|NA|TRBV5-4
CASSLDSLAGNEQFF
TGTGCCAGCAGCTTGGATTCACTAGCGGGGAATGAGCAGTTCTTC
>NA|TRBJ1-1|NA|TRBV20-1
CSASPQAGYTEAFF
TGCAGTGCTAGTCCCCAGGCGGGGTACACTGAAGCTTTCTTT
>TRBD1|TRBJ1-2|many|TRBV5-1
CASSLESGGQDGYTF
TGCGCCAGCAGCTTGGAATCAGGGGGTCAGGATGGCTACACCTTC
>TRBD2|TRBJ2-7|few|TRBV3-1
CASSGGLAGPYEQYF
TGTGCCAGCAGCGGGGGACTAGCGGGGCCCTACGAGCAGTACTTC
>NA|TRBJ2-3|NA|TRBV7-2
CASSLSSATTQYF
TGTGCCAGCAGCTTAAGCTCGGCGACTACGCAGTATTTT
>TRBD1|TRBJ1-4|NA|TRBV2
CASSTGALNEKLFF
TGTGCCAGCTCCACAGGGGCCCTTAATGAAAAACTGTTTTTT
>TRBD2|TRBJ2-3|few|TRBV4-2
CASSQDRPPSGSFPSTDTQYF
TGTGCCAGCAGCCAAGATAGGCCCCCTAGCGGGAGTTTTCCTAGCACAGATACGCAGTATTTT
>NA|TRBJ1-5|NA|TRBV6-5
CASGYSFNSNQPQHF
TGTGCCAGCGGGTACAGTTTTAATAGCAATCAGCCCCAGCATTTT
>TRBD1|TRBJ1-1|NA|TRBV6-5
CASRRQGAATEAFF
TGTGCCAGCAGGCGACAGGGCGCTGCGACTGAAGCTTTCTTT
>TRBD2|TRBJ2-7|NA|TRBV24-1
CAATLAGGHSSSREQYF
TGTGCCGCCACCCTAGCGGGAGGGCATTCTAGTTCGCGGGAGCAGTACTTC
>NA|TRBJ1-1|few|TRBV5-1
CASSQTGTEAFF
TGCGCCAGCAGCCAAACAGGAACTGAAGCTTTCTTT
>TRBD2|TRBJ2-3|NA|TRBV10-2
CATKIAGGANTDTQYF
TGCGCCACCAAAATAGCGGGAGGGGCTAACACAGATACGCAGTATTTT
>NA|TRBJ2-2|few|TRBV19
CASSMNSNTGELFF
TGTGCCAGTAGTATGAACTCGAACACCGGGGAGCTGTTTTTT
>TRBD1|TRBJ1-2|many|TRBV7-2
CASSPGRGRGYTF
TGTGCCAGCAGCCCGGGGAGGGGGCGCGGCTACACCTTC
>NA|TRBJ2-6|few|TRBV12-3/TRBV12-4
CASSLTGDGANVLTF
TGTGCCAGCAGTTTGACAGGAGATGGGGCCAACGTCCTGACTTTC
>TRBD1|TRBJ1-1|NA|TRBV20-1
CSATQGAGTEAFF
TGCAGTGCTACACAGGGGGCTGGAACTGAAGCTTTCTTT
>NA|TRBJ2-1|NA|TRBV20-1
CSARDRRGNKNNEQFF
TGCAGTGCTAGAGATCGACGCGGCAATAAGAACAATGAGCAGTTCTTC